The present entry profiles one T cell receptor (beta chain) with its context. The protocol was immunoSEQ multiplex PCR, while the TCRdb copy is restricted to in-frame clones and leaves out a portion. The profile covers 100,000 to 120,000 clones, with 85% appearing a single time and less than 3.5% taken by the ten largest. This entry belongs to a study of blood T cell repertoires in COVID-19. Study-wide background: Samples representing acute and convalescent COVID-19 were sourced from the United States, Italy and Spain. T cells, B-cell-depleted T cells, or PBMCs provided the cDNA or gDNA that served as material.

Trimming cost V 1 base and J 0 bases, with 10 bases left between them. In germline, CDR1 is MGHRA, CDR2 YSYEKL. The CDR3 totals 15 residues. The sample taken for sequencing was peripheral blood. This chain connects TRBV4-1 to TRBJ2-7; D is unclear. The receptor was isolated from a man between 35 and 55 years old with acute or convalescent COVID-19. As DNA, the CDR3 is TGCGCCAGCAGCCAAGCCCTAACTCTCTCCTACGAGCAGTACTTC. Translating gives CASSQALTLSYEQYF.